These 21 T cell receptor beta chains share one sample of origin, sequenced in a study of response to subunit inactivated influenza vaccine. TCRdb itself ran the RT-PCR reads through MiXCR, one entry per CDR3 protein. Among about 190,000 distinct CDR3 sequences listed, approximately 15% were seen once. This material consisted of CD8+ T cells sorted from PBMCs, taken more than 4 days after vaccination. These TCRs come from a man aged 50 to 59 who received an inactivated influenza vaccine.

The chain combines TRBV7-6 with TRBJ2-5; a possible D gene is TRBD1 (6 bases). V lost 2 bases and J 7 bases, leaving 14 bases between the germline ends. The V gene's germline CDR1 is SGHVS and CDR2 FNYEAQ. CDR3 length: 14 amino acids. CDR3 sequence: CASSLSREGGTQYF. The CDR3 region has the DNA TGTGCCAGCAGCTTAAGTCGCGAAGGGGGGACCCAGTACTTC.

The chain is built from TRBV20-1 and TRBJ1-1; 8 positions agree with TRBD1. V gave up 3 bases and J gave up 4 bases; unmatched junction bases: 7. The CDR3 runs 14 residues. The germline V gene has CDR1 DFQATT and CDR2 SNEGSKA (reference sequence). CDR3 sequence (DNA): TGCAGTGCTAGCCAGACAGGGGAGATCACTGAAGCTTTCTTT. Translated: CSASQTGEITEAFF.

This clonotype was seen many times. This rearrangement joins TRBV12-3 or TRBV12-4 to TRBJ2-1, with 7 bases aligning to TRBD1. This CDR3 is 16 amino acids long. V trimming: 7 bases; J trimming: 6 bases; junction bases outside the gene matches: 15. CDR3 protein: CASTVRLTGASNEQFF. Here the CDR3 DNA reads TGTGCCAGCACCGTACGCCTAACAGGGGCAAGCAATGAGCAGTTCTTC.

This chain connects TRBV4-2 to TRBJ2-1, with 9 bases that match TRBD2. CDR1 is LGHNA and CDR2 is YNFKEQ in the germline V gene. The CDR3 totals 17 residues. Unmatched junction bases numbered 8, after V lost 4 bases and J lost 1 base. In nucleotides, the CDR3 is TGTGCCAGCAGCCCGAGTGTAGCGGGAGAATCCTACAATGAGCAGTTCTTC. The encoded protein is CASSPSVAGESYNEQFF.

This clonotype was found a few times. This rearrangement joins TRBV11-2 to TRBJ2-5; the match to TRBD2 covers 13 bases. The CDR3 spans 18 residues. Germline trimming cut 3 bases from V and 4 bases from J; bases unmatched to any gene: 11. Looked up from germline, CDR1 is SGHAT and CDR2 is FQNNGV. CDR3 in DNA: TGTGCCAGCAGCTTCCACAGGGTACTAGCGGGAGGGTTAGAGACCCAGTACTTC. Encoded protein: CASSFHRVLAGGLETQYF.

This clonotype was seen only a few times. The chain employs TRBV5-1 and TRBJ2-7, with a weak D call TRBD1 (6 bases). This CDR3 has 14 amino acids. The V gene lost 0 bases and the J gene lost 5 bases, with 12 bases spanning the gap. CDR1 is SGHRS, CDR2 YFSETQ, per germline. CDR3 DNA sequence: TGCGCCAGCAGCTTGGGGCAGGGGACCCACGAGCAGTACTTC. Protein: CASSLGQGTHEQYF.

The CDR3 DNA reads TGCGCCAGCAGCTTGGCGGGGGGCGACAATCAGCCCCAGCATTTT. Translated, it gives CASSLAGGDNQPQHF. This sequence joins TRBV5-1 and TRBJ1-5; possibly TRBD1 for D (6 bases). There are 15 residues in the CDR3. Germline V gene data show CDR1 as SGHRS and CDR2 as YFSETQ. Trimming removed 0 bases at V and 3 bases at J, with 10 bases between. Filled out from reference TRBV5-1 and TRBJ1-5, the complete variable domain reads KAGVTQTPRYLIKTRGQQVTLSCSPISGHRSVSWYQQTPGQGLQFLFEYFSETQRNKGNFPGRFSGRQFSNSRSEMNVSTLELGDSALYLCASSLAGGDNQPQHFGDGTRLSIL.

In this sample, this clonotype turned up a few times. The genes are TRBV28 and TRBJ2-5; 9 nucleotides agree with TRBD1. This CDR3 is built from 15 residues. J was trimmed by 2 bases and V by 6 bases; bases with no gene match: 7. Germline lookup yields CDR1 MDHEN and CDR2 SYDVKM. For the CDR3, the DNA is TGTGCCAGCAGCCCCGGGACAGGGTGGCAAGAGACCCAGTACTTC. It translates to CASSPGTGWQETQYF.

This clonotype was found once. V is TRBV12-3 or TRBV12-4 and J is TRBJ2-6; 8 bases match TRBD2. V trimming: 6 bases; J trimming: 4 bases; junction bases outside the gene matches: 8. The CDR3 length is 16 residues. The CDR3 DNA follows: TGTGCCAGCAGCCCGGGGGGGGCGGAAGGGGCCAACGTCCTGACTTTC. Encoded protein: CASSPGGAEGANVLTF.

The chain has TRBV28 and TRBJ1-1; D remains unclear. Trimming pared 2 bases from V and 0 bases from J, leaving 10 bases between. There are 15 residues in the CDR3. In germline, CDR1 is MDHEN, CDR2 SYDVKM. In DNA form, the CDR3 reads TGTGCCAGCAGTTTACTCTTTAGTATGAACACTGAAGCTTTCTTT. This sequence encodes CASSLLFSMNTEAFF.

The CDR3 DNA reads TGTGCCAGCAGTCCCCTGACAGGGTACTACGAGCAGTACTTC. This codes for CASSPLTGYYEQYF. This chain links TRBV28 with TRBJ2-7; 7 bases are a match to TRBD1. The V gene's germline CDR1 is MDHEN and CDR2 SYDVKM. The CDR3 consists of 14 residues. J was trimmed by 3 bases and V by 5 bases; bases with no gene match: 7.

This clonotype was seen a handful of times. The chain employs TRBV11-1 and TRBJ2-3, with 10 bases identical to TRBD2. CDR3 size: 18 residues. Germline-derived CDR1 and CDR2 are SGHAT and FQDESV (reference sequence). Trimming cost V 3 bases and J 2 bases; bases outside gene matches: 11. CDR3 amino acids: CASSFPPPLAGATDTQYF. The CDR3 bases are TGTGCCAGCAGCTTTCCCCCCCCCCTAGCGGGGGCCACAGATACGCAGTATTTT.

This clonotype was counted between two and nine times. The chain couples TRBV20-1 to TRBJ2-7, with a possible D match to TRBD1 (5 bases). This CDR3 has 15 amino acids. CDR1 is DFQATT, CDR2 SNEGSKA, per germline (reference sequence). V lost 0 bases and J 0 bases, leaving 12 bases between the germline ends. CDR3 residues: CSARDLRQGSYEQYF. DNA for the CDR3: TGCAGTGCTAGAGATCTCAGGCAGGGCTCCTACGAGCAGTACTTC.

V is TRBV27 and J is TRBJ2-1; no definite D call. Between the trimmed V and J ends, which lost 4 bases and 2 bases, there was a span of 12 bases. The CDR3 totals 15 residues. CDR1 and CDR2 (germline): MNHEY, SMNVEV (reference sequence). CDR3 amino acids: CASSYESSAYNEQFF. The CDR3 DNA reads TGTGCCAGCAGTTATGAATCGTCCGCCTACAATGAGCAGTTCTTC.

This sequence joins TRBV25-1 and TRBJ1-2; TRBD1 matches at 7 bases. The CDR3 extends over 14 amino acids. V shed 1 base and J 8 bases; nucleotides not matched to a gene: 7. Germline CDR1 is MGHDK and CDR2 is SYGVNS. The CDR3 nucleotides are TGTGCCAGCAGTGAATGGGAGGGGGCAAGGGGCTACACCTTC. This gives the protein CASSEWEGARGYTF.

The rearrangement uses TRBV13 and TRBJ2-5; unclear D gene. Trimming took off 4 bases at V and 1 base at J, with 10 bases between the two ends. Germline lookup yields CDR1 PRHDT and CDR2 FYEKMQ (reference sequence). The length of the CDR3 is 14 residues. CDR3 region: CASSSPKAQETQYF. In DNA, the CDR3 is TGTGCCAGCAGCTCGCCGAAAGCCCAAGAGACCCAGTACTTC.

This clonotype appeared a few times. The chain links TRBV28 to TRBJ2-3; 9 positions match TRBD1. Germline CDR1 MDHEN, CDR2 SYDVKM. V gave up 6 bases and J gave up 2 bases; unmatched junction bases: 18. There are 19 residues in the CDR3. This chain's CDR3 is CASSLPRDRVIVFTDTQYF. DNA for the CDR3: TGTGCCAGCAGCCTCCCGCGGGACAGGGTAATTGTGTTCACAGATACGCAGTATTTT.

Here the CDR3 DNA reads TGTGCCAGCAGTTCCCCGACAGGGACCTCCTACGAGCAGTACTTC. This encodes CASSSPTGTSYEQYF. V and J are TRBV6-2 or TRBV6-3 and TRBJ2-7; 7 bases agree with TRBD1. This CDR3 is built from 15 residues. V lost 4 bases and J lost 0; bases outside the gene matches: 6. Germline CDR1 reads MNHEY; CDR2 reads SVGEGT.

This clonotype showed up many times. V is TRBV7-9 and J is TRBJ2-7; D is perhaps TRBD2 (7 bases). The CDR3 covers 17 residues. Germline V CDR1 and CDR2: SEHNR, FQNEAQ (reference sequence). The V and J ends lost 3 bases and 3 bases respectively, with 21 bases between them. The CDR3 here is CASSFPPTGGSFYEQYF. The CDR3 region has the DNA TGTGCCAGCAGCTTCCCCCCCACGGGGGGCTCCTTCTACGAGCAGTACTTC.

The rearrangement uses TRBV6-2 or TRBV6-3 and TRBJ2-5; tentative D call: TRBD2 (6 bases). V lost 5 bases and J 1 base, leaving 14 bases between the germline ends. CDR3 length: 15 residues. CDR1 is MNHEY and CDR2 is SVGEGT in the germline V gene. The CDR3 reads CASSPFGTFQETQYF. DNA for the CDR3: TGTGCCAGCAGTCCTTTTGGGACTTTCCAAGAGACCCAGTACTTC.

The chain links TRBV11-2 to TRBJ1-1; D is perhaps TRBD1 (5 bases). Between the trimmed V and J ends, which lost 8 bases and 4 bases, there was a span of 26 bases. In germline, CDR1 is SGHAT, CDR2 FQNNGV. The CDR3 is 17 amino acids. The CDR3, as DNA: TGTGCCAGCGCGTGGGGATTTGGGGCTTCCTCGGGCACTGAAGCTTTCTTT. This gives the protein CASAWGFGASSGTEAFF.